Below are 23 T cell receptor beta chains sequenced from a single sample in a study of CD8 T cells in Susac syndrome. Reverse transcription of about 0.5 to 1 ug RNA used random hexamers. MiXCR, applied by TCRdb to the immunoSEQ multiplex PCR reads, yields one record per CDR3 protein. The sample records some 200,000 distinct CDR3 sequences, 90% to 97% being singletons. Sequenced sample: CD4+ T cells from PBMCs. These receptors all stem from a human donor with Susac syndrome.

This chain links TRBV12-3 or TRBV12-4 with TRBJ2-7, with 15 positions matching TRBD2. J gave up 0 bases and V 2 bases, and 11 bases lay outside the gene matches. The CDR3 spans 20 residues. This CDR3 is CASSLNLGTSGGRSSYEQYF. The CDR3 region has the DNA TGTGCCAGCAGTTTAAACCTCGGGACTAGCGGGGGGCGGAGCTCCTACGAGCAGTACTTC.

J is TRBJ1-2 and V is TRBV13; D uncertain. Germline V gene sequence: CDR1 PRHDT, CDR2 FYEKMQ (reference sequence). Trimming removed 5 bases at V and 4 bases at J, with 8 bases between. The CDR3 has 12 residues. For the CDR3, the DNA is TGTGCCAGCAGCCCGGGCCGCTATGGCTACACCTTC. Amino acids: CASSPGRYGYTF.

The genes are TRBV7-6 and TRBJ2-5; a possible D gene is TRBD2 (5 bases). The CDR3 runs 13 residues. V lost 3 bases, J lost 7 bases, and 12 bases lay in between. In germline, CDR1 is SGHVS, CDR2 FNYEAQ. CDR3 loop: CASSLDLSGTQYF. CDR3 coding DNA: TGTGCCAGCAGCTTGGACTTGAGTGGGACCCAGTACTTC.

This chain connects TRBV20-1 to TRBJ2-1, with TRBD2 as a possible D gene (6 bases). CDR3 length: 16 amino acids. Germline CDR1 is DFQATT and CDR2 is SNEGSKA (reference sequence). The V end lost 2 bases, the J end lost 0 bases, and 14 bases lay between the germline ends. The chain's CDR3 is CSARPYGGSSYNEQFF. The CDR3 nucleotides read TGCAGTGCTAGACCCTACGGGGGTAGCTCCTACAATGAGCAGTTCTTC.

This rearrangement joins TRBV9 to TRBJ2-5, with TRBD2 as a possible D gene (6 bases). Trimming took 4 bases from V and 2 from J, leaving 18 bases between them. Germline values: CDR1 SGDLS, CDR2 YYNGEE. This CDR3 has 16 residues. The CDR3 DNA is TGTGCCAGCAGCCCCACAGCTGGGACTTCGCAAGAGACCCAGTACTTC. This translates into CASSPTAGTSQETQYF.

The rearrangement joins TRBV20-1 to TRBJ2-3; possibly TRBD1 or TRBD2 for D (5 bases each). The CDR3 is 14 residues long. Germline V gene lookup returns CDR1 DFQATT and CDR2 SNEGSKA (reference sequence). Trimming removed 6 bases at V and 2 bases at J, with 15 bases between. This CDR3 reads CSARDRIYTDTQYF. CDR3 bases: TGCAGTGCACGGGACCGAATTTACACAGATACGCAGTATTTT.

The V gene is TRBV10-3, the J gene TRBJ2-7; 8 positions agree with TRBD2. With 7 bases clipped from V and 2 bases from J, the junction kept 7 bases outside the gene matches. The CDR3 length is 14 residues. Per germline, CDR1 ENHRY and CDR2 SYGVKD. This CDR3 reads CAITWTSPTYEQYF. The CDR3, as DNA: TGTGCCATCACATGGACTAGCCCAACCTACGAGCAGTACTTC.

V and J are TRBV5-1 and TRBJ1-1; D is possibly TRBD1 (6 bases). The V gene lost 3 bases and the J gene lost 4 bases, with 13 bases spanning the gap. The germline V gene has CDR1 SGHRS and CDR2 YFSETQ. The CDR3 spans 14 residues. The CDR3 spells CASSSDRQVTEAFF. Here the CDR3 DNA reads TGCGCCAGCAGCTCCGACCGACAGGTCACTGAAGCTTTCTTT.

This chain connects TRBV7-9 to TRBJ2-2; 9 nucleotides line up with TRBD1. J was trimmed by 6 bases and V by 5 bases; bases with no gene match: 10. Per germline, CDR1 SEHNR and CDR2 FQNEAQ (reference sequence). The CDR3 sequence is 16 residues long. CDR3 in amino acids: CASSARDRVPPGELFF. The CDR3 coding sequence is TGTGCCAGCAGCGCACGGGACAGGGTACCCCCCGGGGAGCTGTTTTTT.

V and J are TRBV7-2 and TRBJ2-1; no reliable D call. The ends were cut back, 3 bases at V and 10 bases at J, with 19 bases in the middle. The CDR3 loop spans 15 amino acids. CDR1 is SGHTA, CDR2 FQGNSA, per germline. Here the CDR3 reads CASSLPAPPKAEQFF. DNA for the CDR3: TGTGCCAGCAGCTTGCCGGCTCCGCCAAAAGCCGAGCAGTTCTTC.

This sequence joins TRBV20-1 and TRBJ1-2; D unresolved. This CDR3 contains 15 residues. Germline V lookup: CDR1 DFQATT, CDR2 SNEGSKA (reference sequence). V lost 0 bases to trimming and J lost 1 base, with 12 bases between them. CDR3 region: CSARDGAEINYGYTF. In DNA form, the CDR3 reads TGCAGTGCTAGAGATGGAGCGGAAATTAACTATGGCTACACCTTC.

V is TRBV15 and J is TRBJ1-6; D remains ambiguous. V shed 1 base and J shed 8 bases, with 15 bases lying between them. The germline CDR1 and CDR2 sequences are LNHNV and YYDKDF (reference sequence). This CDR3 is built from 16 residues. CDR3 loop: CATSRAGGVIYSPLHF. DNA of the CDR3: TGTGCCACCAGCAGAGCGGGCGGCGTCATTTATTCACCCCTCCACTTT.

The V and J genes are TRBV7-9 and TRBJ2-1; TRBD2 aligns across 10 bases. V lost 6 bases, J lost 4 bases, and 12 bases stayed unmatched. This CDR3 has 17 residues. Germline lookup yields CDR1 SEHNR and CDR2 FQNEAQ (reference sequence). CDR3 loop: CASRIRASGGLYNEQFF. For the CDR3, the DNA is TGTGCCAGCAGGATAAGGGCTAGCGGGGGACTATACAATGAGCAGTTCTTC.

J is TRBJ1-4 and V is TRBV18; tentatively, D is TRBD1 (5 bases). Germline V gives CDR1 KGHSH, CDR2 LQKENI. This CDR3 has 14 amino acids. The V end was cut by 5 bases, the J end by 8 bases, with 15 bases between. The CDR3 sequence is CASSAQDLVEKLFF. CDR3 nucleotide sequence: TGTGCCAGCTCAGCACAGGATCTGGTCGAAAAACTGTTTTTT. Together with reference TRBV18 and TRBJ1-4, the CDR3 gives the full variable domain: NAGVMQNPRHLVRRRGQEARLRCSPMKGHSHVYWYRQLPEEGLKFMVYLQKENIIDESGMPKERFSAEFPKEGPSILRIQQVVRGDSAAYFCASSAQDLVEKLFFGSGTQLSVL.

The chain links TRBV3-1 to TRBJ1-4; 9 positions match TRBD1. This CDR3 has 16 amino acids. Germline values: CDR1 LGHDT, CDR2 YNNKEL (reference sequence). Trimming removed 1 base from V and 10 bases from J; junction bases left unmatched: 10. CDR3 coding DNA: TGTGCCAGCAGCCAAGGGGGGGGACAGGGAAGAGGAAAACTGTTTTTT. Translating it yields CASSQGGGQGRGKLFF.

The chain recombines TRBV2 with TRBJ1-1; TRBD1 matches at 11 bases. The CDR3 spans 15 residues. After removal of 6 bases from V and 4 bases from J, the junction contained 7 bases not matched to a gene. Looked up from germline, CDR1 is SNHLY and CDR2 is FYNNEI. The CDR3 nucleotides are TGTGCCAGCAGCCGGACAGGGGGCCCGATCACTGAAGCTTTCTTT. Encoded protein: CASSRTGGPITEAFF.

The chain joins TRBV5-1 to TRBJ2-5; 8 bases agree with TRBD1. J gave up 5 bases and V 4 bases, and 13 bases lay outside the gene matches. Germline assignment: CDR1 SGHRS and CDR2 YFSETQ. This CDR3 spans 16 amino acids. The CDR3 sequence: CASSRWGDRGEETQYF. The CDR3 region has the DNA TGCGCCAGCAGCCGTTGGGGCGACAGGGGAGAGGAGACCCAGTACTTC.

The gene calls are TRBV6-2 or TRBV6-3 and TRBJ1-1, with D unresolved. V lost 7 bases and J 1 base, leaving 13 bases between the germline ends. The CDR3 length is 14 residues. CDR1 MNHEY and CDR2 SVGEGT come from the germline V gene. The CDR3 region is CASTIGRKNTEAFF. The CDR3 bases are TGTGCCAGCACCATCGGACGGAAGAACACTGAAGCTTTCTTT.

This chain joins TRBV5-4 and TRBJ2-1; D may correspond to TRBD1 or TRBD2 (5 bases each). Germline V gives CDR1 SGHNT, CDR2 YYREEE (reference sequence). The CDR3 covers 13 residues. The ends were cut back, 2 bases at V and 6 bases at J, with 9 bases in the middle. The CDR3 sequence: CASSLRGGNEQFF. The CDR3, as DNA: TGTGCCAGCAGCTTACGTGGGGGCAATGAGCAGTTCTTC.

The rearrangement uses TRBV7-8 and TRBJ2-7, with TRBD1 matching over 10 bases. The CDR3 covers 16 residues. Germline V CDR1 and CDR2: SGHVS, FQNEAQ. V shed 4 bases and J 2 bases; nucleotides not matched to a gene: 8. CDR3: CASSSNTGTGAYEQYF. In nucleotides, the CDR3 is TGTGCCAGCAGCTCAAATACCGGGACAGGGGCCTACGAGCAGTACTTC. The entire variable domain, with the rest obtained from reference TRBV7-8 and TRBJ2-7, is as follows: GAGVSQSPRYKVAKRGQDVALRCDPISGHVSLFWYQQALGQGPEFLTYFQNEAQLDKSGLPSDRFFAERPEGSVSTLKIQRTQQEDSAVYLCASSSNTGTGAYEQYFGPGTRLTVT.

This chain joins TRBV7-3 and TRBJ2-2; D is possibly TRBD2 (6 bases). Germline V gene sequence: CDR1 SGHTA, CDR2 FQGTGA. With 2 bases removed from V and 7 bases from J, the gap between germline ends came to 11 bases. CDR3 size: 14 residues. In DNA, the CDR3 is TGTGCCAGCAGCTTAGGGGCTAGCGTCGGGGAGCTGTTTTTT. This gives the protein CASSLGASVGELFF.

This chain uses TRBV15 with TRBJ2-2; the match to TRBD1 covers 8 bases. The V and J ends lost 3 bases and 0 bases, in that order; junction bases with no gene match: 9. Per the germline V gene, CDR1 is LNHNV and CDR2 is YYDKDF (reference sequence). The CDR3 is made up of 18 amino acids. CDR3 loop: CATSRADRGFSNTGELFF. Written as DNA, the CDR3 is TGTGCCACCAGCAGGGCAGACAGGGGCTTTTCGAACACCGGGGAGCTGTTTTTT.

The chain couples TRBV6-4 to TRBJ1-1, with unresolved D. CDR1 MRHNA and CDR2 SNTAGT come from the germline V gene. This CDR3 comprises 10 residues. V lost 7 bases, J lost 5 bases, and 5 bases lay in between. In DNA form, the CDR3 reads TGTGCCAGCACCAATACTGAAGCTTTCTTT. Translation: CASTNTEAFF.